In its sample, the clone carrying this T cell receptor (beta chain) was seen a few times. These data originate in a study of neurological immune-mediated disorders. A single record per CDR3 protein comes from TCRdb applying MiXCR to the 5' RACE reads. This repertoire shows 77,000 or so distinct CDR3 sequences, approximately 10% found once; its top ten account for 1.5% to 2%. CDR1 is LGHDT and CDR2 is YNNKEL in the germline V gene (reference sequence). This CDR3 comprises 12 residues. Trimming took 2 bases from V and 5 from J, leaving 6 bases between them. Input material: PBMCs. This receptor was taken from a man aged 45-60 years in good health. The J gene is TRBJ2-5, the V gene TRBV3-1; unclear D gene. The CDR3 nucleotides are TGTGCCAGCAGCCAATATAAGGAGACCCAGTACTTC. It translates to CASSQYKETQYF.